These 28 T cell receptor beta chains originate from one sample sequenced in a study of T cells after somatic rescue of genetic block. Sequenced by immunoSEQ multiplex PCR; TCRdb stores in-frame clones only, minus some. The sample contains roughly 55,000 clones, approximately 96% of which appear only once. Material for sequencing was peripheral blood mononuclear cells (PBMCs). The receptors originated from a child younger than two.

The J gene is TRBJ2-1, the V gene TRBV6-1, with 7 positions matching TRBD2. This CDR3 is built from 16 residues. Germline V gene data show CDR1 as MNHNS and CDR2 as SASEGT. The V gene end was trimmed by 3 bases and the J gene end by 3 bases; junction bases not matched to a gene: 8. The CDR3 nucleotides read TGTGCCAGCAGTGAGGACCGGACTAGAGGCTACAATGAGCAGTTCTTC. It encodes CASSEDRTRGYNEQFF.

The gene calls are TRBV25-1 and TRBJ1-6; D might be TRBD1 (6 bases). The V end lost 0 bases, the J end lost 6 bases, and 6 bases lay between the germline ends. This CDR3 region has 14 residues. The germline V gene encodes CDR1 MGHDK and CDR2 SYGVNS. The CDR3 sequence is CASSEYRGNSPLHF. DNA of the CDR3: TGTGCCAGCAGTGAATACAGGGGTAATTCACCCCTCCACTTT.

The V gene is TRBV5-4, the J gene TRBJ1-2; no clear D. The germline V and J ends were trimmed by 0 bases and 0 bases, with 3 bases remaining between them. The germline V gene has CDR1 SGHNT and CDR2 YYREEE (reference sequence). CDR3 length: 13 amino acids. Here the CDR3 DNA reads TGTGCCAGCAGCTTGGCCTCTAACTATGGCTACACCTTC. Protein sequence: CASSLASNYGYTF.

The CDR3 DNA follows: TGTGCCAGCAGGCAGGGGTGGTCCTACGAGCAGTACTTC. Protein sequence: CASRQGWSYEQYF. The chain is built from TRBV28 and TRBJ2-7, with D tentatively TRBD1 (6 bases). Germline lookup yields CDR1 MDHEN and CDR2 SYDVKM. Trimming stripped 6 bases from V and 1 base from J, with 10 bases between. The CDR3 has 13 amino acids.

The chain uses TRBV9 and TRBJ1-1; D unclear. The CDR3 is made up of 13 amino acids. Trimming cost V 0 bases and J 4 bases, with 7 bases left between them. Looked up from germline, CDR1 is SGDLS and CDR2 is YYNGEE. Here the CDR3 DNA reads TGTGCCAGCAGCGTAGTTAGTAGCACTGAAGCTTTCTTT. Its translation is CASSVVSSTEAFF. Supplemented by reference TRBV9 and TRBJ1-1, the full variable domain reads DSGVTQTPKHLITATGQRVTLRCSPRSGDLSVYWYQQSLDQGLQFLIQYYNGEERAKGNILERFSAQQFPDLHSELNLSSLELGDSALYFCASSVVSSTEAFFGQGTRLTVV.

The sample holds one count of this clone. J is TRBJ2-1 and V is TRBV4-2; 8 positions agree with TRBD2. Per germline, CDR1 LGHNA and CDR2 YNFKEQ. V shed 1 base, J shed 7 bases, and the junction held 0 bases outside the gene matches. The CDR3 has 13 amino acids. The CDR3 sequence: CASSQAGGNEQFF. CDR3 nucleotides: TGTGCCAGCAGCCAAGCGGGAGGGAATGAGCAGTTCTTC.

The gene calls are TRBV6-1 and TRBJ2-5; 7 nucleotides line up with TRBD2. CDR1 and CDR2 from the germline V gene are MNHNS and SASEGT. V dropped 2 bases and J dropped 5; count of bases not matched to a gene: 5. CDR3 size: 14 residues. Here the CDR3 reads CASSERGVLETQYF. In DNA form, the CDR3 reads TGTGCCAGCAGTGAACGGGGGGTATTGGAGACCCAGTACTTC.

The count of this clone is one. The chain couples TRBV27 to TRBJ2-5; TRBD2 aligns across 9 bases. Germline V gene data show CDR1 as MNHEY and CDR2 as SMNVEV (reference sequence). There are 15 residues in the CDR3. V lost 3 bases to trimming and J lost 4 bases; unmatched junction nucleotides: 6. CDR3: CASSLVAGVGETQYF. The DNA of the CDR3 is TGTGCCAGCAGTTTGGTAGCGGGAGTCGGAGAGACCCAGTACTTC.

This chain joins TRBV9 and TRBJ2-5, with D uncertain. CDR1 is SGDLS, CDR2 YYNGEE, per germline. The germline V and J ends were trimmed by 5 bases and 5 bases, with 7 bases remaining between them. This CDR3 is 11 amino acids long. The CDR3 DNA reads as TGTGCCAGCAGTATAGGGGAGACCCAGTACTTC. This codes for CASSIGETQYF.

This chain links TRBV5-1 with TRBJ1-1, with 11 bases matching TRBD1. Germline V gives CDR1 SGHRS, CDR2 YFSETQ. Trimming took 0 bases from V and 4 from J; bases not matched to a gene: 2. This CDR3 is built from 15 residues. The CDR3 DNA reads as TGCGCCAGCAGCTTGGTGGGGACAGGGGGCACTGAAGCTTTCTTT. It specifies CASSLVGTGGTEAFF. Combining the CDR3 with reference TRBV5-1 and TRBJ1-1 gives the whole variable domain KAGVTQTPRYLIKTRGQQVTLSCSPISGHRSVSWYQQTPGQGLQFLFEYFSETQRNKGNFPGRFSGRQFSNSRSEMNVSTLELGDSALYLCASSLVGTGGTEAFFGQGTRLTVV.

CDR3 loop: CASSLAGHSYEQYF. CDR3 nucleotide sequence: TGTGCCAGCAGCTTAGCGGGACACTCCTACGAGCAGTACTTC. The genes are TRBV7-8 and TRBJ2-7, with D maybe TRBD1 (6 bases). Trimming left V 0 bases short and J 0 bases short, with 6 bases between. The CDR3 extends over 14 amino acids. Per germline, CDR1 SGHVS and CDR2 FQNEAQ.

V and J are TRBV6-5 and TRBJ2-1; maybe TRBD2 (6 bases). The ends were cut back, 11 bases at V and 0 bases at J, with 14 bases in the middle. CDR1 is MNHEY and CDR2 is SVGAGI in the germline V gene. There are 14 residues in the CDR3. The CDR3 DNA is TGTGCCTCTGCCCTAGCGAGCTCCTACAATGAGCAGTTCTTC. Translation: CASALASSYNEQFF.

V is TRBV23-1 and J is TRBJ1-1, with no clear D. TRBV23-1 is labeled an ORF, and its function is uncertain. Trimming removed 0 bases at V and 6 bases at J, with 11 bases between. The CDR3 runs to 14 residues. The CDR3 reads CASSQSRFEAEAFF. In DNA form, the CDR3 reads TGCGCCAGCAGTCAATCTCGGTTTGAGGCTGAAGCTTTCTTT.

The chain joins TRBV23-1 to TRBJ2-7; D might be TRBD1 (5 bases). TRBV23-1 carries the ORF label, with uncertain function. This CDR3 comprises 14 residues. Trimming cost V 3 bases and J 5 bases, with 14 bases left between them. The CDR3 DNA reads TGCGCCAGCAGTCACCCGTGCAGGGCCCACGAGCAGTACTTC. Encoded protein: CASSHPCRAHEQYF.

The rearrangement links TRBV20-1 to TRBJ2-7; D gene ambiguous. Germline V CDR1 and CDR2: DFQATT, SNEGSKA (reference sequence). V lost 0 bases to trimming and J lost 9 bases, with 9 bases between them. The CDR3 length is 11 residues. The CDR3 spells CSARDLSRQYF. In DNA form, the CDR3 reads TGCAGTGCTAGAGATTTAAGCCGGCAGTACTTC.

V gene TRBV27 combines with J gene TRBJ2-7; 8 positions match TRBD1. V lost 2 bases and J lost 3; bases outside the gene matches: 0. Germline-derived CDR1 and CDR2 are MNHEY and SMNVEV (reference sequence). CDR3 length: 13 residues. CDR3 DNA: TGTGCCAGCAGTTTAGACAGGGGCTACGAGCAGTACTTC. It encodes CASSLDRGYEQYF.

This clone was recorded once. This chain joins TRBV4-2 and TRBJ1-5, with D unclear. V dropped 0 bases and J dropped 2 bases, with 14 bases sitting between them. The CDR3 is 17 amino acids. CDR1 and CDR2 (germline): LGHNA, YNFKEQ. The CDR3 sequence: CASSQDRTQRGNQPQHF. CDR3 bases: TGTGCCAGCAGCCAAGATCGGACGCAAAGGGGCAATCAGCCCCAGCATTTT.

J is TRBJ2-7 and V is TRBV6-4; 8 nucleotides line up with TRBD2. V shed 10 bases and J 2 bases; nucleotides not matched to a gene: 7. The CDR3 has 13 residues. Per the germline V gene, CDR1 is MRHNA and CDR2 is SNTAGT. CDR3 residues: CANALGLAYEQYF. The CDR3 bases are TGTGCCAACGCCCTGGGACTAGCCTACGAGCAGTACTTC.

The rearrangement links TRBV28 to TRBJ2-2; D possibly matches TRBD1 or TRBD2 (5 bases each). The V end was cut by 11 bases, the J end by 1 base, with 17 bases between. CDR1 is MDHEN and CDR2 is SYDVKM in the germline V gene. The CDR3 covers 15 residues. The DNA of the CDR3 is TGTGCCGTCGGGACGTCTGGCGGGAACACCGGGGAGCTGTTTTTT. This translates into CAVGTSGGNTGELFF.

CDR3 residues: CASSLEGGPYEQYF. CDR3 in DNA: TGTGCCAGCAGCTTAGAAGGGGGGCCCTACGAGCAGTACTTC. The chain combines TRBV11-2 with TRBJ2-7; D possibly matches TRBD1 or TRBD2 (6 bases each). The V gene's germline CDR1 is SGHAT and CDR2 FQNNGV. The CDR3 has 14 amino acids. Deletions cut 0 bases from V and 2 bases from J, with 8 bases between.

This chain uses TRBV9 with TRBJ2-5; 7 bases fit TRBD2. Germline CDR1 is SGDLS and CDR2 is YYNGEE. The CDR3 runs to 16 residues. J was trimmed by 4 bases and V by 0 bases; bases with no gene match: 9. The DNA of the CDR3 is TGTGCCAGCAGCGTAGGGGCTAGCGGAGGAGGAGAGACCCAGTACTTC. It specifies CASSVGASGGGETQYF.

The chain recombines TRBV9 with TRBJ1-1, with TRBD1 identical over 8 bases. J was trimmed by 0 bases and V by 2 bases; bases with no gene match: 6. The CDR3 extends over 16 amino acids. Germline assignment: CDR1 SGDLS and CDR2 YYNGEE. The chain's CDR3 is CASSVHRDRLNTEAFF. In nucleotides, the CDR3 is TGTGCCAGCAGCGTCCATCGGGACAGGCTGAACACTGAAGCTTTCTTT.

V gene TRBV27 combines with J gene TRBJ1-5; no reliable D call. Germline V gene lookup returns CDR1 MNHEY and CDR2 SMNVEV (reference sequence). The CDR3 is 13 residues long. Trimming shortened V by 4 bases and J by 0 bases, and 4 bases separated the two germline ends. Here the CDR3 reads CASSYYSNQPQHF. The CDR3, as DNA: TGTGCCAGCAGTTACTATAGCAATCAGCCCCAGCATTTT.

This sequence joins TRBV7-2 and TRBJ2-7; TRBD2 aligns across 7 bases. This CDR3 spans 16 amino acids. The junction had 12 bases not matched to a gene; V was cut back by 5 bases and J by 2 bases. The germline V gene has CDR1 SGHTA and CDR2 FQGNSA. CDR3 sequence: CASSLRRPGGTYEQYF. CDR3 DNA sequence: TGTGCCAGCAGCCTTAGGAGGCCGGGAGGAACCTACGAGCAGTACTTC.

This rearrangement joins TRBV4-1 to TRBJ1-5; D is perhaps TRBD1 (5 bases). Per germline, CDR1 MGHRA and CDR2 YSYEKL. V lost 1 base and J 2 bases, leaving 9 bases between the germline ends. CDR3 length: 15 residues. The CDR3 region has the DNA TGCGCCAGCAGCCAAGTGGTAGGGGGCAATCAGCCCCAGCATTTT. Translated: CASSQVVGGNQPQHF.

V and J are TRBV28 and TRBJ2-5; a possible D gene is TRBD2 (6 bases). Trimming stripped 1 base from V and 4 bases from J, with 19 bases between. Germline assignment: CDR1 MDHEN and CDR2 SYDVKM. The CDR3 is 17 amino acids. The CDR3 is CASSLLRSGIEGETQYF. CDR3 sequence (DNA): TGTGCCAGCAGTTTATTGCGTAGCGGAATTGAGGGAGAGACCCAGTACTTC.

The chain recombines TRBV5-1 with TRBJ2-1, with 9 positions matching TRBD2. V dropped 3 bases and J dropped 1; count of bases not matched to a gene: 8. The germline V gene has CDR1 SGHRS and CDR2 YFSETQ. This CDR3 spans 17 amino acids. As DNA, the CDR3 is TGCGCCAGCAGCTCCAAGGTAGCGGGGGCGTCCTACAATGAGCAGTTCTTC. This encodes CASSSKVAGASYNEQFF.

The chain uses TRBV27 and TRBJ2-5; D ambiguous. CDR1 is MNHEY and CDR2 is SMNVEV in the germline V gene (reference sequence). The CDR3 is 14 amino acids. The V gene lost 1 base and the J gene lost 3 bases, with 9 bases spanning the gap. CDR3 region: CASSLYRAKETQYF. The CDR3 DNA is TGTGCCAGCAGTTTATATAGGGCGAAAGAGACCCAGTACTTC.